The present entry profiles one TCR beta chain with its context. The CDR3 loop spans 20 amino acids. V shed 4 bases, J shed 1 base, and the junction held 16 bases outside the gene matches. Per germline, CDR1 SGHVS and CDR2 FNYEAQ. These data originate in a study of blood T cell repertoires in COVID-19. In the study overall: Collection of acute and convalescent COVID-19 samples took place in the United States, Italy and Spain. PBMCs, B-cell-depleted T cells, or T cells provided the cDNA or gDNA that made up the material.

Participants were aged about 18 to 90 years, lived in roughly 25 US areas, and enrolled virtually. Participant-given clinical history determined each cohort assignment. TCRdb's table, derived via immunoSEQ multiplex PCR, lists solely in-frame clones and lacks some. The table includes some 200,000 clones, approximately 79% detected once. The rearrangement links TRBV7-6 to TRBJ2-2, with 9 bases matching TRBD2. Sequencing was performed on PBMCs or T cells enriched from blood (not recorded which). The clonotype was recovered from an older woman with acute COVID-19. The CDR3 DNA reads TGTGCCAGCAGCTCACGCCCGGGGTTAGCGGGAGTGATGAACACCGGGGAGCTGTTTTTT. This codes for CASSSRPGLAGVMNTGELFF.